This T cell receptor (beta chain) was recovered during a study of T-cell reconstitution after alpha-beta-depleted transplantation in children. There are 16 residues in the CDR3. The germline CDR1 and CDR2 sequences are SGHTA and FQGNSA. V lost 5 bases and J 2 bases, leaving 17 bases between the germline ends. Researchers prepared the TCRbeta library using unique molecular identifiers, the study reports. TCRdb fed the PCR reads into MiXCR, producing one record per CDR3 protein. The sample records hundreds of thousands of distinct CDR3 sequences, around 12% being singletons. The material was PBMCs from the stem cell graft donor, obtained from the stem cell graft. The sequence derives from a human donor who donated a stem cell graft to a child with combined immunodeficiency. This chain connects TRBV7-2 to TRBJ2-3; perhaps TRBD2 as D (6 bases). CDR3 sequence: CASSSRLVSTTDTQYF. CDR3 nucleotide sequence: TGTGCCAGCAGCAGCCGACTAGTTTCAACCACAGATACGCAGTATTTT. Full variable domain (remainder filled in from reference TRBV7-2 and TRBJ2-3): GAGVSQSPSNKVTEKGKDVELRCDPISGHTALYWYRQSLGQGLEFLIYFQGNSAPDKSGLPSDRFSAERTGGSVSTLTIQRTQQEDSAVYLCASSSRLVSTTDTQYFGPGTRLTVL.